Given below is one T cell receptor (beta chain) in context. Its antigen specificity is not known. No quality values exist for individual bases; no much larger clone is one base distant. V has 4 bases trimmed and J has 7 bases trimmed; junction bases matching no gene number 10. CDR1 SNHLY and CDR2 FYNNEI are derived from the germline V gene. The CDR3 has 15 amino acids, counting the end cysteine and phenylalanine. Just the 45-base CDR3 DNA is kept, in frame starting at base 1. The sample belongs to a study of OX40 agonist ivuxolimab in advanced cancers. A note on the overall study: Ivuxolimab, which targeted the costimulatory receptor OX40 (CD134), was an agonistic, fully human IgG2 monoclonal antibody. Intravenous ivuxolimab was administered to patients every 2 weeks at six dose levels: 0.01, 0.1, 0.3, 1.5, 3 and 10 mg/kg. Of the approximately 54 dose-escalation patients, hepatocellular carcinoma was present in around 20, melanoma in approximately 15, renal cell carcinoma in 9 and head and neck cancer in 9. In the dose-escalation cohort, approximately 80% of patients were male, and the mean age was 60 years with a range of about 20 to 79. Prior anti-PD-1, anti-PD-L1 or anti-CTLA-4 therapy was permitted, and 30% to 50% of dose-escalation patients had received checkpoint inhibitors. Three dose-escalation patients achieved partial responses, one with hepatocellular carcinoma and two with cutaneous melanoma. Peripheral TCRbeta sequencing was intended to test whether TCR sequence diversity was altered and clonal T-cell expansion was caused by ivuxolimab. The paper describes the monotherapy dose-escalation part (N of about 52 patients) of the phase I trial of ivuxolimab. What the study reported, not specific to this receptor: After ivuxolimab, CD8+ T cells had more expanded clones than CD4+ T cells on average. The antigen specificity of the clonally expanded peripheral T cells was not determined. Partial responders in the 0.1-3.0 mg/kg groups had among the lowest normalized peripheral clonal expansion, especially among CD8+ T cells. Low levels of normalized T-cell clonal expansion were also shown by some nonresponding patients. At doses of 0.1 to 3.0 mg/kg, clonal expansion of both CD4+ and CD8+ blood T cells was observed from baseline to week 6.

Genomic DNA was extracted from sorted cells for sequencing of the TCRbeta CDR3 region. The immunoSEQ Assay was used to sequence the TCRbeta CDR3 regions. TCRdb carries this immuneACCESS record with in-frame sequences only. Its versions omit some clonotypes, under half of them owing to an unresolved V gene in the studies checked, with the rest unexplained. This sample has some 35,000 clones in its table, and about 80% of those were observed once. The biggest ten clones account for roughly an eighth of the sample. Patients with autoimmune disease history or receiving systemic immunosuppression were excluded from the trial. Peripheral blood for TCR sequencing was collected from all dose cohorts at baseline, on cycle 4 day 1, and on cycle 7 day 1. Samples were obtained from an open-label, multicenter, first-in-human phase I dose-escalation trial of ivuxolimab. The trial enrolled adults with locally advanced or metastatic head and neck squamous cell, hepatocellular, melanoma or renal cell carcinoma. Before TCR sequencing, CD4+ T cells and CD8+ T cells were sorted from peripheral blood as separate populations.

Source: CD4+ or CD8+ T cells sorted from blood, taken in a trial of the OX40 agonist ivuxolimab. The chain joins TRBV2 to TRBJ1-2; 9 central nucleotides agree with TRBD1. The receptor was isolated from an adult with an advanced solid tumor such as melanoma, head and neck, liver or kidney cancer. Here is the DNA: TGTGCCAGCAGTGCTTTGAGGACAGGGGTGCGTGGCTACACCTTC. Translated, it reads CASSALRTGVRGYTF.